The clone carrying this T cell receptor beta chain was counted at least ten times. Its antigen is not identified. From the 5' RACE reads, TCRdb called clonotypes with MiXCR, one entry per CDR3 protein. Found here are about 220,000 distinct CDR3 sequences, about 10% of them singletons; the top ten hold about a fifth. This entry is derived from a study of CD8 T cells in ankylosing spondylitis. Study outcomes and limitations: Clones linked to disease, bearing a CD8+ phenotype, were relatively rare in peripheral blood.

The V end was cut by 4 bases, the J end by 0 bases, with 11 bases between. The CDR3 consists of 14 residues. Looked up from germline, CDR1 is SQVTM and CDR2 is ANQGSEA. The receptor was isolated from a male donor with ankylosing spondylitis or in good health (not recorded which). The rearrangement links TRBV29-1 to TRBJ2-3; D gene ambiguous. Source material: blood, either unsorted or a sorted T cell fraction (not recorded which). The CDR3 DNA sequence: TGCAGCGTTGTTGGCACCTCTAGCACAGATACGCAGTATTTT. It translates to CSVVGTSSTDTQYF.